The rows below give T cell receptor beta chains drawn from one sample of a study of Ad26.COV2.S vaccination and SARS-CoV-2 variants. The table came from immunoSEQ multiplex PCR; TCRdb's copy has only in-frame clones and leaves some out. The data contain about 400,000 clones, about 89% of them seen just once; the ten biggest clones take up about 1.9%. The source was peripheral blood, collected in a trial of Ad26.COV2.S vaccine versus placebo. These receptors came from a person between 18 and 65 years old who received the Ad26.COV2.S COVID-19 vaccine or a placebo. CDR3s include the opening cysteine and the closing phenylalanine or tryptophan. Each record gives: V gene, clone size, J gene, D gene, CDR3 protein, CDR3 DNA. A D gene is named only where the DNA matches it firmly. Rows may omit the clone size; those that give it use once, few, many or a size class.

TRBV15	.	TRBJ1-3	.	CATSRDSALKSGNTIYF	TGTGCCACCAGCAGAGATTCCGCCTTAAAGAGCGGAAACACCATATATTTT
TRBV28	.	TRBJ2-3	.	CASSSGGSTDTQYF	TGTGCCAGCAGTTCGGGCGGGAGCACAGATACGCAGTATTTT
TRBV9	.	TRBJ2-5	TRBD2	CASSEGTSGSKETQYF	TGTGCCAGCAGCGAGGGGACTAGCGGGAGTAAAGAGACCCAGTACTTC
TRBV6-2/TRBV6-3	few	TRBJ1-3	.	CASSYHPRVSGNTIYF	TGTGCCAGCAGTTACCATCCAAGGGTATCCGGAAACACCATATATTTT
TRBV28	.	TRBJ1-1	.	CASSLSMGVTEAFF	TGTGCCAGCAGTTTATCGATGGGGGTCACTGAAGCTTTCTTT
TRBV5-1	.	TRBJ2-1	TRBD2	CASSLGLAGGRNEQFF	TGCGCCAGCAGCTTGGGACTAGCGGGGGGGAGGAATGAGCAGTTCTTC
TRBV27	.	TRBJ2-6	.	CASSQVLAGANVLTF	TGTGCCAGCAGTCAGGTGTTAGCTGGGGCCAACGTCCTGACTTTC
TRBV15	once	TRBJ2-3	.	CATYKGGRGTDTQYF	TGTGCCACCTATAAAGGGGGAAGAGGCACAGATACGCAGTATTTT
TRBV24-1	.	TRBJ2-5	TRBD1	CATSDPGQAETQYF	TGTGCCACCAGTGACCCCGGACAGGCGGAGACCCAGTACTTC
TRBV13	.	TRBJ1-2	.	CASSPEGVNYGYTF	TGTGCCAGTAGCCCGGAGGGGGTCAACTATGGCTACACCTTC
TRBV4-1	.	TRBJ2-1	TRBD2	CASSQGFNGRSYNEQFF	TGCGCCAGCAGCCAAGGGTTTAACGGGAGGTCTTACAATGAGCAGTTCTTC
TRBV18	.	TRBJ2-1	TRBD2	CASSPGLAGGPLF	TGTGCCAGCTCACCGGGACTAGCGGGAGGGCCCCTCTTC
TRBV6-1	.	TRBJ2-7	.	CASSEGLAGIYEQYF	TGTGCCAGCAGTGAAGGCCTAGCAGGGATCTACGAGCAGTACTTC
TRBV28	.	TRBJ1-4	TRBD1	CASSHPGTGATNEKLFF	TGTGCCAGCAGCCATCCCGGGACAGGGGCAACTAATGAAAAACTGTTTTTT
TRBV3-1/TRBV3-2	.	TRBJ1-5	.	CASSHSGSNQPQHF	TGTGCCAGCAGCCACAGCGGTAGCAATCAGCCCCAGCATTTT
TRBV5-1	.	TRBJ1-1	.	CASSPRRGNTEAFF	TGCGCCAGCAGCCCACGCAGGGGGAACACTGAAGCTTTCTTT
TRBV29-1	.	TRBJ2-1	TRBD2	CSLGLAGGHYNEQFF	TGCAGCCTAGGGCTAGCGGGAGGGCACTACAATGAGCAGTTCTTC
TRBV4-2	.	TRBJ2-1	.	CASSQVSGPAYNEQFF	TGTGCCAGCAGCCAAGTCTCCGGACCTGCGTACAATGAGCAGTTCTTC
TRBV10-3	.	TRBJ2-1	.	CAISEGVGTGEHNEQFF	TGTGCCATCAGTGAAGGGGTGGGGACTGGGGAACACAATGAGCAGTTCTTC
TRBV2	once	TRBJ2-3	.	CASSDPGRRSTDTQYF	TGTGCCAGCAGCGATCCGGGACGAAGAAGCACAGATACGCAGTATTTT
TRBV18	.	TRBJ1-1	.	CASSPPGVGRGTEAFF	TGTGCCAGCTCACCACCGGGGGTGGGGAGGGGCACTGAAGCTTTCTTT
TRBV10-3	.	TRBJ2-1	TRBD1	CAISEGTGVVGYYNEQFF	TGTGCCATCAGTGAAGGGACAGGGGTCGTAGGATACTACAATGAGCAGTTCTTC
TRBV5-4	.	TRBJ2-1	TRBD2	CASSSLAGGYNEQFF	TGTGCCAGCAGCTCTCTAGCGGGAGGGTACAATGAGCAGTTCTTC
TRBV7-2	.	TRBJ1-3	TRBD1	CASSPRDRFSGNTIYF	TGTGCCAGCAGCCCACGGGACAGATTCTCTGGAAACACCATATATTTT
TRBV29-1	.	TRBJ2-1	TRBD2	CSVEAGTNQLFF	TGCAGCGTTGAGGCAGGGACTAACCAGCTATTCTTC
TRBV6-2/TRBV6-3	.	TRBJ2-6	.	CASSWSGHSGANVLTF	TGTGCCAGCAGTTGGTCAGGACACTCTGGGGCCAACGTCCTGACTTTC
TRBV5-6	.	TRBJ2-5	.	CASSPSRAQETQYF	TGTGCCAGCAGCCCTAGTCGGGCCCAAGAGACCCAGTACTTC
TRBV3-1/TRBV3-2	.	TRBJ2-2	.	CASSQEWANLGGAGELFF	TGTGCCAGCAGCCAAGAATGGGCTAACCTAGGGGGGGCCGGGGAGCTGTTTTTT
TRBV6-6	.	TRBJ2-3	.	CASSLNRPGQSADTQYF	TGTGCCAGCAGTCTTAACCGGCCGGGCCAAAGTGCAGATACGCAGTATTTT
TRBV18	.	TRBJ2-2	TRBD1	CASSPPQGATGELFF	TGTGCCAGCTCTCCTCCGCAGGGGGCAACCGGGGAGCTGTTTTTT
TRBV10-3	.	TRBJ1-1	TRBD1	CAISARGYTEAFF	TGTGCCATCAGTGCCAGGGGGTACACTGAAGCTTTCTTT
TRBV9	.	TRBJ2-3	.	CASSVGLWSTDTQYF	TGTGCCAGCAGCGTAGGACTCTGGAGCACAGATACGCAGTATTTT
TRBV7-8	.	TRBJ2-2	TRBD1	CASSFWTGGGGELFF	TGTGCCAGCAGCTTCTGGACAGGGGGTGGCGGGGAGCTGTTTTTT
TRBV6-5	.	TRBJ2-5	.	CASSFARDRRGETQYF	TGTGCCAGCAGTTTCGCCCGGGACCGACGGGGGGAGACCCAGTACTTC
TRBV7-3	.	TRBJ1-1	TRBD1	CASSAGQGTEAFF	TGTGCCAGCAGCGCCGGACAGGGCACTGAAGCTTTCTTT
TRBV12-3/TRBV12-4	.	TRBJ2-1	.	CASTPDSYNEQFF	TGTGCCAGCACCCCGGACTCATACAATGAGCAGTTCTTC
TRBV11-2	.	TRBJ2-1	.	CASSLETSYNEQFF	TGTGCCAGCAGCTTAGAAACTAGCTACAATGAGCAGTTCTTC
TRBV1	.	TRBJ2-7	.	CTSSQGRTSGRAVAYEQYF	TGCACCAGCAGCCAAGGACGGACTAGCGGGAGGGCCGTCGCCTACGAGCAGTACTTC
TRBV7-9	.	TRBJ2-1	TRBD1	CASSPPDRGHGGEQFF	TGTGCCAGCAGCCCACCCGACAGGGGGCATGGGGGTGAGCAGTTCTTC
TRBV4-1	.	TRBJ1-4	.	CASSQDWGHNEKLFF	TGCGCCAGCAGCCAAGATTGGGGGCACAATGAAAAACTGTTTTTT
TRBV7-2	.	TRBJ2-3	.	CASSLNQGLGDTQYF	TGTGCCAGCAGCTTAAATCAGGGGCTAGGAGATACGCAGTATTTT
TRBV18	.	TRBJ2-3	.	CASSPYPLGGGITDTQYF	TGTGCCAGCTCACCATACCCCCTAGGGGGGGGGATCACAGATACGCAGTATTTT
TRBV5-6	.	TRBJ1-3	.	CASSLGGNTIYF	TGTGCCAGCAGCTTGGGAGGAAACACCATATATTTT
TRBV7-9	.	TRBJ2-7	.	CASSETRGQYF	TGTGCCAGCAGCGAAACCCGAGGGCAGTACTTC
TRBV28	.	TRBJ1-4	.	CASSSGQSNEKLFF	TGTGCCAGCAGCTCAGGACAGAGTAATGAAAAACTGTTTTTT
TRBV28	.	TRBJ2-3	.	CASSPADGWKTDTQYF	TGTGCCAGCAGTCCCGCCGACGGCTGGAAGACAGATACGCAGTATTTT